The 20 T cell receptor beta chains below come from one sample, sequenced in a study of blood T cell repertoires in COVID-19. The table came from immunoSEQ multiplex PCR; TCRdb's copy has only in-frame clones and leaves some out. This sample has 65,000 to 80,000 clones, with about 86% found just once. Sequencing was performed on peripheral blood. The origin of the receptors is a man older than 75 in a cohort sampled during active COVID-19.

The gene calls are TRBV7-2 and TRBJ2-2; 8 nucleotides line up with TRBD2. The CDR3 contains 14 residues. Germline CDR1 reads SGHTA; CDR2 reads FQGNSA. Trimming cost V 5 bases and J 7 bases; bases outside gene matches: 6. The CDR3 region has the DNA TGTGCCAGCAGCAAACGGGGGGGATTCGGGGAGCTGTTTTTT. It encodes CASSKRGGFGELFF.

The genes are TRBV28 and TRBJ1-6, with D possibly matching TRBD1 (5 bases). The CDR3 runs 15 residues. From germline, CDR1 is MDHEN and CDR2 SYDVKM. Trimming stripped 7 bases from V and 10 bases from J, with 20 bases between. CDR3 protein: CASTPFKTGRSPLHF. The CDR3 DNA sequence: TGTGCCAGCACCCCCTTTAAAACAGGTCGATCACCCCTCCACTTT.

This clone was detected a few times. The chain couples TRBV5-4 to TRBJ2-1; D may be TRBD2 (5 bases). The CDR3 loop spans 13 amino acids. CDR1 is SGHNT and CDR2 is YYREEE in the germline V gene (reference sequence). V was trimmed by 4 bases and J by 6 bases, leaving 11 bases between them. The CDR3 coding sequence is TGTGCCAGCAGCCCGGGGAGTCCCAATGAGCAGTTCTTC. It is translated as CASSPGSPNEQFF. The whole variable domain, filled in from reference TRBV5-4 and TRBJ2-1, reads ETGVTQSPTHLIKTRGQQVTLRCSSQSGHNTVSWYQQALGQGPQFIFQYYREEENGRGNFPPRFSGLQFPNYSSELNVNALELDDSALYLCASSPGSPNEQFFGPGTRLTVL.

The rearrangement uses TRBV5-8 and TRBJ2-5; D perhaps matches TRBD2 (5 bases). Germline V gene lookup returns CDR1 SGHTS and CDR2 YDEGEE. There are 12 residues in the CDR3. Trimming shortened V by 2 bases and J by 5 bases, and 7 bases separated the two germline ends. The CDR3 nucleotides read TGTGCCAGCAGCTTAGGACTGGAGACCCAGTACTTC. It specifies CASSLGLETQYF.

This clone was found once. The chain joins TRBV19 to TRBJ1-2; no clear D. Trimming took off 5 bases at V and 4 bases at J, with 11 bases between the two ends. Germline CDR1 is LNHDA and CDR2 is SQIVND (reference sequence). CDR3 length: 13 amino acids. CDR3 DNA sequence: TGTGCCAGTAGTGAATCCCCGGGCTATGGCTACACCTTC. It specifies CASSESPGYGYTF. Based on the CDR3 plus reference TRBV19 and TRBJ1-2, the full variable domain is DGGITQSPKYLFRKEGQNVTLSCEQNLNHDAMYWYRQDPGQGLRLIYYSQIVNDFQKGDIAEGYSVSREKKESFPLTVTSAQKNPTAFYLCASSESPGYGYTFGSGTRLTVV.

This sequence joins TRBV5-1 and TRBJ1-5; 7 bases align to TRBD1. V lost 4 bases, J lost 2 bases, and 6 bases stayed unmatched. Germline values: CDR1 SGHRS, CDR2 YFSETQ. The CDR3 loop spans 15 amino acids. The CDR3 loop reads CASSPGQAGNQPQHF. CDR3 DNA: TGCGCCAGCAGCCCCGGACAGGCGGGCAATCAGCCCCAGCATTTT. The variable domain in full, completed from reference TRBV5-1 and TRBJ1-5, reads KAGVTQTPRYLIKTRGQQVTLSCSPISGHRSVSWYQQTPGQGLQFLFEYFSETQRNKGNFPGRFSGRQFSNSRSEMNVSTLELGDSALYLCASSPGQAGNQPQHFGDGTRLSIL.

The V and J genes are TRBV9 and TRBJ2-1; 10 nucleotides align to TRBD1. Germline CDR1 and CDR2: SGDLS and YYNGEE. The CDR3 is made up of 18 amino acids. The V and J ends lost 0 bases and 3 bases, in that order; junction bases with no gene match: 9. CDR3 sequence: CASSVVPRQGAGYNEQFF. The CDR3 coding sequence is TGTGCCAGCAGCGTAGTTCCCAGACAGGGGGCTGGCTACAATGAGCAGTTCTTC.

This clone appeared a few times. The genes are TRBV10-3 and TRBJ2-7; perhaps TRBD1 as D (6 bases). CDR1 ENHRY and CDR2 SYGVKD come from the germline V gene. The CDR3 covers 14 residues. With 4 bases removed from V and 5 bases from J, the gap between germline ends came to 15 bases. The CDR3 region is CAISGGGRGNEQYV. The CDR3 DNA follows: TGTGCCATCAGTGGAGGGGGTAGGGGTAACGAGCAGTACGTC.

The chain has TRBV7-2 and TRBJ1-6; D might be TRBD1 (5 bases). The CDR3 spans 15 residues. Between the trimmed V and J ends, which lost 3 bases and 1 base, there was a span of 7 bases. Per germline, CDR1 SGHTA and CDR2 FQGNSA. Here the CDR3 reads CASSLGGSYNSPLHF. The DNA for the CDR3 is TGTGCCAGCAGCTTGGGGGGGTCCTATAATTCACCCCTCCACTTT.

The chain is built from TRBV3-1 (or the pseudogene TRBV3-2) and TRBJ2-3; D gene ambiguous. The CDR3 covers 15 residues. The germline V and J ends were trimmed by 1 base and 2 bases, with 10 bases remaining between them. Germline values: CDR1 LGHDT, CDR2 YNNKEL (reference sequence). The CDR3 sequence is CASSQGSLDTDTQYF. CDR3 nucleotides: TGTGCCAGCAGCCAAGGGTCGCTAGACACAGATACGCAGTATTTT.

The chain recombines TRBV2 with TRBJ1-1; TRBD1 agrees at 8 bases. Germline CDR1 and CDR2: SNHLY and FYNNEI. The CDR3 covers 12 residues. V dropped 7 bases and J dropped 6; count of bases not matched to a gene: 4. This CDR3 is CASILQGAEAFF. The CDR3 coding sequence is TGTGCCAGCATTCTACAGGGGGCTGAAGCTTTCTTT. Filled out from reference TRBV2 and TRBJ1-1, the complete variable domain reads EPEVTQTPSHQVTQMGQEVILRCVPISNHLYFYWYRQILGQKVEFLVSFYNNEISEKSEIFDDQFSVERPDGSNFTLKIRSTKLEDSAMYFCASILQGAEAFFGQGTRLTVV.

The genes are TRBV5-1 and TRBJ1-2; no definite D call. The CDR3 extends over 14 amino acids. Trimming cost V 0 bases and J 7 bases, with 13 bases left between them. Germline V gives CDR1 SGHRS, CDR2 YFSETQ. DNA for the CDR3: TGCGCCAGCAGCTTGGGGGAGGGAATCCCTGGCTACACCTTC. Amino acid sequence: CASSLGEGIPGYTF.

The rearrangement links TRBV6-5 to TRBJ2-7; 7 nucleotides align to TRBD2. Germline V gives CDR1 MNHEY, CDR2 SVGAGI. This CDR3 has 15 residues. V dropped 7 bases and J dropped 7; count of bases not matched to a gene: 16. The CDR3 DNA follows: TGTGCCAGCACACCAAGGCCTAACGGGGGGAGAGAGCAGTACTTC. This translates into CASTPRPNGGREQYF.

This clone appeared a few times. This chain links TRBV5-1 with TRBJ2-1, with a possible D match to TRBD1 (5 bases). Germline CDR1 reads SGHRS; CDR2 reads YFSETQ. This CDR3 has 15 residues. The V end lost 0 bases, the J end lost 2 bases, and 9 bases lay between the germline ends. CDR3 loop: CASSLEGPPYNEQFF. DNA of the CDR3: TGCGCCAGCAGCTTGGAGGGGCCCCCCTACAATGAGCAGTTCTTC.

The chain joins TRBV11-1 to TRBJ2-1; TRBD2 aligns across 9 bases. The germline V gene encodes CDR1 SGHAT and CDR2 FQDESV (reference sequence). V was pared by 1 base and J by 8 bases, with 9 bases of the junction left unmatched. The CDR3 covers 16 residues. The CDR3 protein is CASSLVAGGPRDEQFF. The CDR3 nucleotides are TGTGCCAGCAGCTTAGTCGCGGGGGGGCCTCGGGATGAGCAGTTCTTC.

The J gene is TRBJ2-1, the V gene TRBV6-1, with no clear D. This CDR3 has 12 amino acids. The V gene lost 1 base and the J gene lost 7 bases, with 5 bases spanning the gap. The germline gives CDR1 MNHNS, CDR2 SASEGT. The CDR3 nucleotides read TGTGCCAGCAGTGAAGTAACAAATGAGCAGTTCTTC. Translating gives CASSEVTNEQFF.

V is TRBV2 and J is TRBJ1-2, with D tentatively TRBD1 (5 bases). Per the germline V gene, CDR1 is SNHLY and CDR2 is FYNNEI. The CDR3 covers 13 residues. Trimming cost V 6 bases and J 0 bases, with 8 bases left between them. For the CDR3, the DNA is TGTGCCAGCAGGACAGACGCTAACTATGGCTACACCTTC. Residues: CASRTDANYGYTF.

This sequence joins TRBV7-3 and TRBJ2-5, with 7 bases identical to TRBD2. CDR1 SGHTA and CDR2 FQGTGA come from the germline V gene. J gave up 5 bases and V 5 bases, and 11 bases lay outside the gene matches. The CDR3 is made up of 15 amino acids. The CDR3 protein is CASSPIGGVVETQYF. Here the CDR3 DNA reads TGTGCCAGCAGCCCAATTGGGGGGGTGGTGGAGACCCAGTACTTC.

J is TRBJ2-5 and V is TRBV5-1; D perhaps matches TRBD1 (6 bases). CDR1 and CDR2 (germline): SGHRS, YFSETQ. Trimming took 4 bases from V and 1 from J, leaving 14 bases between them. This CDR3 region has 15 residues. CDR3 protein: CASSTATGPQETQYF. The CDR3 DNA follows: TGCGCCAGCAGCACGGCGACAGGCCCCCAAGAGACCCAGTACTTC. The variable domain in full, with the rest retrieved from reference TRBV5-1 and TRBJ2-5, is KAGVTQTPRYLIKTRGQQVTLSCSPISGHRSVSWYQQTPGQGLQFLFEYFSETQRNKGNFPGRFSGRQFSNSRSEMNVSTLELGDSALYLCASSTATGPQETQYFGPGTRLLVL.

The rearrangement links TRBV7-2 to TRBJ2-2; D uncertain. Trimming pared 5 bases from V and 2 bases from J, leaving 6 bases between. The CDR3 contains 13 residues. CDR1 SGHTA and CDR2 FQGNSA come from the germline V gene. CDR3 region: CASSPFNTGELFF. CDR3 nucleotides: TGTGCCAGCAGCCCCTTTAACACCGGGGAGCTGTTTTTT.